The entry that follows covers one T cell receptor beta chain sequence. Germline V lookup: CDR1 SQVTM, CDR2 ANQGSEA. Losses at the gene ends were 2 bases for V and 1 base for J; bases not matched to a gene: 1. This CDR3 has 13 residues. These data belong to a study of blood T cell repertoires in COVID-19. Study-level information: Samples of COVID-19 (acute and convalescent) were obtained from the United States, Italy and Spain. T cells, B-cell-depleted T cells, or PBMCs supplied cDNA or gDNA.

Original methodology: Estimation of nucleated cell counts relied on the amplification of reference gene primers. Only in-frame clones appear in the TCRdb table, and some are missing; sequencing was by immunoSEQ multiplex PCR. That table furnishes V, J and clone size, whereas the DNA furnished D and trimming. Of 150,000 to 200,000 clones detected, about 88% appear once; the ten largest clones hold less than 3%. This chain connects TRBV29-1 to TRBJ1-2; TRBD1 aligns across 7 bases. This clonotype was sampled from a woman aged 30 to 39 with active or convalescent COVID-19. What was sequenced was peripheral blood. This CDR3 reads CSVEQGVNYGYTF. CDR3 sequence (DNA): TGCAGCGTTGAACAGGGGGTTAACTATGGCTACACCTTC.